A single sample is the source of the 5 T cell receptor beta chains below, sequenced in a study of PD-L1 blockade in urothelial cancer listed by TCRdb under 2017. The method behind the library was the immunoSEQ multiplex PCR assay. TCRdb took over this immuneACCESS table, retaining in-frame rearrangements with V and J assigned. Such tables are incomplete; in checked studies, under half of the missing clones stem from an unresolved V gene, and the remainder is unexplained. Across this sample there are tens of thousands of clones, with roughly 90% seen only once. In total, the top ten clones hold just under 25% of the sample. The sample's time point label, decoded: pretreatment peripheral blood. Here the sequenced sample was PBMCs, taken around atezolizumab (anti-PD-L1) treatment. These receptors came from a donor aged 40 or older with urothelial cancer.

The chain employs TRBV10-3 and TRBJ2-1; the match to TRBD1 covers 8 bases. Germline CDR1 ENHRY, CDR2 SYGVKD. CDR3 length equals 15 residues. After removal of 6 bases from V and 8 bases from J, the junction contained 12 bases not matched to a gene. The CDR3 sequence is CAISRSGQGFDEQFF. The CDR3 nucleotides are TGTGCCATCAGCCGCTCAGGACAGGGTTTCGATGAGCAGTTCTTC.

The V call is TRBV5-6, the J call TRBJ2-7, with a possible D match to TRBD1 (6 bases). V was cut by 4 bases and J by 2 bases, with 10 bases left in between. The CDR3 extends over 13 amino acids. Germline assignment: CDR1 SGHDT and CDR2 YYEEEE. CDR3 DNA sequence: TGTGCCAGCAGCCCCTACAGGGCCTACGAGCAGTACTTC. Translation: CASSPYRAYEQYF. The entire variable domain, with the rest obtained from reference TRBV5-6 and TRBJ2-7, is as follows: DAGVTQSPTHLIKTRGQQVTLRCSPKSGHDTVSWYQQALGQGPQFIFQYYEEEERQRGNFPDRFSGHQFPNYSSELNVNALLLGDSALYLCASSPYRAYEQYFGPGTRLTVT.

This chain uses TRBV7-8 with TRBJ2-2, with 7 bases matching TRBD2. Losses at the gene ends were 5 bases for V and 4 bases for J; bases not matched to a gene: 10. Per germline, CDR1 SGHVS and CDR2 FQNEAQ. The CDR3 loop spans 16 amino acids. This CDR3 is CASSQPPGTITGELFF. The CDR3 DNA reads TGTGCCAGCAGCCAGCCGCCCGGGACTATCACCGGGGAGCTGTTTTTT.

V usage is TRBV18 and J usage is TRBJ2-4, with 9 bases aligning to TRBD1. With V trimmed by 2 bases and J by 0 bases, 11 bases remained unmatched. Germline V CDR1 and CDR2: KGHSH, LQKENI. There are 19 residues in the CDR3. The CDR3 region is CASSPGQGSPTLAKNIQYF. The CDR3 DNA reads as TGTGCCAGCTCACCAGGACAGGGGAGCCCCACGCTAGCCAAAAACATTCAGTACTTC.

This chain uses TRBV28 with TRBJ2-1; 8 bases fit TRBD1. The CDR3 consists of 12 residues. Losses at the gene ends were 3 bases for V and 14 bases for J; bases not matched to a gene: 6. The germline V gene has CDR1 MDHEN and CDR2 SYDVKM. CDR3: CASSLSDRAEFF. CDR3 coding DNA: TGTGCCAGCAGTTTGTCGGACAGGGCTGAGTTCTTC.